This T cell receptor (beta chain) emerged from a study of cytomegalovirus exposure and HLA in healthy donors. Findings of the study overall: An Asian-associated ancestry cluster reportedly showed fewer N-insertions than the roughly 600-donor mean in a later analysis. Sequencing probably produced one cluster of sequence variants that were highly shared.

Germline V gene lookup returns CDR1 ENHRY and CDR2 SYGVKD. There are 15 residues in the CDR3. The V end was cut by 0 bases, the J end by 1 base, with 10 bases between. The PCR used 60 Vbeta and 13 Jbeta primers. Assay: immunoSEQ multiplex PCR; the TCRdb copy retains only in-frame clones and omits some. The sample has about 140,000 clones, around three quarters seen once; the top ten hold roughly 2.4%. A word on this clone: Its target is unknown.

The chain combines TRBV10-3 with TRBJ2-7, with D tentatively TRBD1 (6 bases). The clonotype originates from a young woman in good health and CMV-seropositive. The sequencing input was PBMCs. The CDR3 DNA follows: TGTGCCATCAGTGAGTCTGGGACACTGTCCTACGAGCAGTACTTC. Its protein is CAISESGTLSYEQYF.